One sample yielded the 4 T cell receptor beta chains listed below, sequenced in a study of blood T cell repertoires in COVID-19. Assay: immunoSEQ multiplex PCR; the TCRdb copy retains only in-frame clones and omits some. The data contain 150,000 or so clones, over 75% of them singletons. The sequencing input was peripheral blood. Receptors were obtained from a man aged 55 to 70 with active or convalescent COVID-19.

V and J are TRBV5-1 and TRBJ1-2, with D perhaps matching TRBD1 (5 bases). The V gene lost 6 bases and the J gene lost 4 bases, with 16 bases spanning the gap. Per the germline V gene, CDR1 is SGHRS and CDR2 is YFSETQ. This CDR3 region has 14 residues. The CDR3 is CASTMGGYGYGYTF. CDR3 nucleotides: TGCGCCAGCACCATGGGGGGGTATGGCTATGGCTACACCTTC.

The CDR3, as DNA: TGTGCCAGCTCGACCCAAGGTACAGTCTCTGGAAACACCATATATTTT. Translating it yields CASSTQGTVSGNTIYF. The rearrangement links TRBV18 to TRBJ1-3, with D uncertain. Trimming removed 6 bases from V and 0 bases from J, with 15 bases in between. Germline CDR1 reads KGHSH; CDR2 reads LQKENI. The CDR3 runs to 16 residues.

The rearrangement joins TRBV30 to TRBJ2-5, with D tentatively TRBD2 (6 bases). This CDR3 is 17 amino acids long. Per the germline V gene, CDR1 is GTSNPN and CDR2 is SVGIG (reference sequence). V lost 2 bases, J lost 5 bases, and 24 bases lay in between. The CDR3 region is CAWSSLSRDAGGETQYF. CDR3 DNA: TGTGCCTGGAGTAGCCTTTCACGGGACGCTGGGGGGGAGACCCAGTACTTC.

In this sample, this clone turned up a few times. The chain uses TRBV7-2 and TRBJ2-7; 7 bases match TRBD1. The CDR3 extends over 16 amino acids. CDR1 SGHTA and CDR2 FQGNSA come from the germline V gene. V lost 2 bases to trimming and J lost 5 bases; unmatched junction nucleotides: 12. This CDR3 is CASSLPSGTVSNEQYF. CDR3 bases: TGTGCCAGCAGCTTACCGTCCGGGACAGTTTCCAACGAGCAGTACTTC.